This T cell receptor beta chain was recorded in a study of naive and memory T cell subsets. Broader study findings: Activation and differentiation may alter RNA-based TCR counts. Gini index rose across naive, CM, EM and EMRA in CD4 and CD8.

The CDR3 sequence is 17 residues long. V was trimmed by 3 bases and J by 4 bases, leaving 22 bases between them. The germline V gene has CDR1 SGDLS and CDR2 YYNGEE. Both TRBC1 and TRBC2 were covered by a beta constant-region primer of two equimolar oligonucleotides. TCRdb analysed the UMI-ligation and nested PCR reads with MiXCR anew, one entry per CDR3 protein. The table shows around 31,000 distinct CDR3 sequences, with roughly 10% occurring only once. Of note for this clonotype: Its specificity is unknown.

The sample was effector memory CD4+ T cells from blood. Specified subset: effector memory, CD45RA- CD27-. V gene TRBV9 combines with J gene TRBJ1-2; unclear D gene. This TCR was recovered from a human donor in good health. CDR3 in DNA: TGTGCCAGCAGCGGCGGCCCAGGTCGCGGGTTCTTCTATGGCTACACCTTC. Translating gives CASSGGPGRGFFYGYTF.